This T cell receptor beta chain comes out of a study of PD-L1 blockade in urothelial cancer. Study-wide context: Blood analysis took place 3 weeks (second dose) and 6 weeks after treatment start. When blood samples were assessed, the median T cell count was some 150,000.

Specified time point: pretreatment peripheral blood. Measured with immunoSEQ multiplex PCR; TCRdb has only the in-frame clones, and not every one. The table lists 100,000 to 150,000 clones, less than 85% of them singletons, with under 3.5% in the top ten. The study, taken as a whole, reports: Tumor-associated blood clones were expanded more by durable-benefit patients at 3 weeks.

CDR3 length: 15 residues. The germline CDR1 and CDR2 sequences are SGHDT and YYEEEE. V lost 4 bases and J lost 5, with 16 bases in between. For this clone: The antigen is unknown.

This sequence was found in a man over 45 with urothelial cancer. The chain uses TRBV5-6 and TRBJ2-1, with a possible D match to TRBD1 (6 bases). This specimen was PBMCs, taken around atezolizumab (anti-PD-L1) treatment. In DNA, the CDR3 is TGTGCCAGCAGCACCTACTCTACAGGGAACAATGAGCAGTTCTTC. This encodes CASSTYSTGNNEQFF.